This entry concerns a single T cell receptor (beta chain). This clone's antigen is unknown. No much larger clonotype is one base removed from it; base qualities were not supplied. In total, roughly 710 healthy bone marrow donors made up the cohort. At the time of sampling, every cohort member was nominally healthy, though immune exposures that went unrecorded were likely present. The donor was CMV seropositive and belonged to the group of 250 to 300 seropositive cohort members. A peripheral blood sample was collected from each donor, and TCR beta sequencing was performed on peripheral blood mononuclear cells. The Qiagen DNeasy Blood Extraction Kit was used to extract genomic DNA from the blood cell samples. These data originate in a study of cytomegalovirus exposure and HLA in healthy donors (dated 2017 in TCRdb). Turning to the overall study: In an earlier analysis of some 550 of the donors, around 300 Gb of sequence data and just under 120 million unique TCR beta sequences from 150 million to 200 million T cells were reported. Every discovery cohort repertoire had been produced on one sequencing platform. To predict cytomegalovirus infection status, the study combined high-throughput TCR immunosequencing, statistical association of individual TCRs with disease status, and machine learning. Donor age, sex, ethnicity and CMV serostatus were compiled together with the repertoire data. Class I and class II HLA loci were covered by the typing at four-digit resolution. The study was designed to test whether signatures of past pathogen exposure could be identified by cataloging public T cell receptors. Several DR-DQ haplotypes were handled as single units for association and clustering because linkage in the cohort was strong. A later genetic analysis used genome-wide SNP genotypes for about three fifths of the 666 donors, treating that subset as a discovery cohort. The study used immunosequencing to profile the T cell repertoires of several hundred subjects and linked those repertoires to cytomegalovirus serostatus. Of the roughly 400 genotyped donors, 75% to 85% were placed in the genetic ancestry cluster associated with self-reported Caucasian donors. To decide whether each TCR beta V gene segment behaved as functional or pseudogenic, an earlier analysis of some 580 of the donors relied on high-throughput TCR beta sequencing. An early release covering about 600 HLA-typed donors comprised about 290 gigabases of sequencing data and around 80 million unique TCR sequences. A later analysis re-examined previously published TCR beta repertoires from several hundred donors and added high-resolution HLA genotyping to investigate patterns of TCR occurrence. Typing coverage varied by locus: roughly 629-640 donors for A, B, C, DRB1 and DQB1; 500 to 550 for DQA1; about 600 for DPA1; roughly 450 for DPB1. A separate validation cohort of 100 to 150 different subjects was used in addition to the 666-subject first cohort. Across roughly 420 genotyped donors of the cohort, an average of roughly 230,000 unique TCR beta nucleotide sequences per donor were sequenced, and around 19% of those sequences were non-productive. Rather than using new phenotypic data, the later analysis identified candidate immune exposures from TCR beta sequences and from how often those sequences occurred across donors.

The library was prepared using the immunoSEQ multiplex PCR assay. The multiplex PCR relied on a mix of 60 forward primers for TCR Vbeta segments and 13 reverse primers for TCR Jbeta segments. Amplification of the CDR3 region of rearranged TCR beta genes was performed with a multiplex PCR assay on genomic DNA. The Illumina HiSeq System was used to sequence the amplified TCR beta libraries as 87-base-pair reads. In the original analysis: A later analysis tallied 70 million to 100 million unique TCR beta chains across the 700 or so repertoires, and about 10 million of those chains were shared by two or more donors. Raw reads were error-corrected and collapsed into unique sequences by a nearest-neighbor algorithm in which closely related sequences were merged to remove PCR and sequencing errors. Alignment of CDR3 sequences to IMGT reference sequences was used to assign V, D and J gene segments. Each retained sequence needed at least a six-nucleotide match to both a V gene segment and a J gene segment. A rearrangement counted as productive if the CDR3 had no stop codons and remained in frame with V and J, and every other rearrangement counted as non-productive. Following IMGT convention, CDR3 was defined as the stretch from the second conserved V-encoded cysteine up to the conserved J-encoded phenylalanine. The earlier analysis of 587 of the donors excluded sequences that lacked an unambiguous match to a single V gene segment. An earlier analysis of several hundred of the donors called V segments functional above 56.7% productive rearrangements and segregating when the between-donor standard deviation exceeded 5%. A statistical classification framework was built to diagnose cytomegalovirus status from the catalog of TCR beta chain sequences. V and J gene assignment, in a later analysis, came from comparing TCR nucleotide sequences with IMGT/GENE-DB human TR gene sequences. The TCRdist pipeline was used in a later analysis to assign CDR3 sequences and most-parsimonious VDJ recombination scenarios. A later analysis defined each TCR beta chain by its CDR3 amino acid sequence plus V-gene family, and excluded reads lacking a unique V-gene family. As a way to deal with suspected cross-contamination and a sequencing artifact, a later analysis dropped approximately 590 nucleotide sequences that were highly shared and had low generation probability. For each public chain, a later analysis derived a clonal expansion index from normalized ranks of inferred template counts within each repertoire. Generation probabilities in a later analysis came from a VDJ recombination model fitted to out-of-frame rearrangements, and those results were checked against IGoR. A later analysis scored TCR-TCR, TCR-HLA and TCR-CMV co-occurrence with hypergeometric tests, applying a repertoire-size bias correction to TCR pairs. In a later analysis, false discovery rates were estimated by permuting HLA or CMV assignments 20 times. A later analysis grouped co-occurring TCRs with DBSCAN, adding TCRdist sequence similarity when clustering within HLA-allele-positive subsets. For co-occurrence clustering, repertoires with fewer than 30,000 or more than 120,000 public chains were excluded, along with roughly 5 repertoires with anomalous nucleotide sharing. TCRdb stores this immuneACCESS table with in-frame sequences only. Part of the clones is absent; in the studies checked, under half of the shortfall reflects unresolved V genes, and no reason is known for the rest. The DNA was the basis for D and trimming; V, J and clone size are from that table. The sample table records about 190,000 clones; around 82% of these occur just once. The top ten clonotypes cover 13% to 15% of the sample.

Including the terminal cysteine and phenylalanine, the CDR3 comprises 16 residues. The retained sequence is limited to the CDR3, 48 bases, with the frame set at the first base. Reading the germline V gene gives CDR1 LGHNA and CDR2 YNFKEQ. At the junction V is shortened by 0 bases and J by 8 bases; bases outside the gene matches: 4. What the work shows at the level of the full study, not this receptor alone: In a later analysis, 16,951 TCR beta sequences were associated with specific HLA alleles at a false discovery rate of 0.05. A further reported finding was that TCR beta sequences accurately predicted the HLA-A and HLA-B alleles for most subjects in the first cohort. V-gene and J-gene trimming of TCR beta chains was associated with a missense DCLRE1C variant in a later genetic analysis, and the association was replicated in an independent cohort. A group of highly shared sequence variants was considered likely to be a technical artifact of the sequencing pipeline. CMV serostatus was the only immune exposure information available for the cohort. In a later genetic analysis, fewer N-insertions in productive TCRs were reported among donors in an Asian-associated ancestry cluster than the roughly 700-donor mean. A later analysis found that TCR association rates varied across HLA loci, with DRB1 alleles showing the most associated TCRs and HLA-C alleles the fewest. Most CMV-associated TCR beta chains appeared to be HLA-restricted in a later analysis, and the HLA associations seemed to be driven largely by CMV exposure. Because counts were too low, 15 to 20 rarely observed V segments, including chromosome 9 orphons, were excluded from the earlier analysis of 587 of the donors. Correlated functional status among segregating V segments might be attributable to linkage disequilibrium, but an unknown experimental factor could not be ruled out. This cohort had only TCR beta chains sequenced, and the lack of alpha or paired-chain data limited which features could be detected. Strong co-occurrence of HLA alleles, especially DR and DQ, made assigning TCR associations to individual alleles difficult. In vitro tests confirmed that three of the cytomegalovirus-associated TCR beta chains recognize cytomegalovirus antigens. The presence/absence analyses assumed that sequencing depth was roughly uniform across donors, and that assumption may not be true. The study listed 150 to 200 TCR beta chains as associated with cytomegalovirus. Most TCR sequences were observed very rarely across donors, whereas some public TCRs were present in many individuals. In an earlier analysis of around 600 of the donors, most TCR beta V segments appeared in productive rearrangements about 87% or about 30% of the time, broadly matching IMGT annotations. In both the original and validation cohorts, the classifier was reported to diagnose cytomegalovirus status with high specificity and sensitivity. The 87-base-pair reads could not distinguish some IMGT-functional V segments, including TRBV6-2 and TRBV6-3, so those segments were excluded. In a later analysis, HLA-associated TCR beta chains showed more clonal expansion and lower generation probabilities than non-associated chains that were equally common. It was suggested by the authors that the approach could potentially be generalized to other disease states and immunological phenotypes. HLA typing was unavailable for some donors at each locus, so association tests used only the typed subset. Several of the top co-occurrence clusters appeared to be linked to parvovirus B19, influenza, CMV and Epstein-Barr virus, according to a later analysis.

This chain is built from TRBV4-2 and TRBJ1-4; a stretch of 12 junction bases matches TRBD1. The origin of this receptor is a woman younger than 45 in good health and CMV-seropositive. The source material was PBMCs. The CDR3 corresponds to CASSQDPGTGGEKLFF. The DNA sequence follows: TGTGCCAGCAGCCAAGATCCCGGGACAGGGGGCGAAAAACTGTTTTTT.